Each of the 24 T cell receptor beta chains below was sequenced from the same sample in a study of T cell clonotyping in hematopoietic cell transplantation. Time point specified: recipient sample about 28 days before transplant, after cytoreduction. Using immunoSEQ multiplex PCR, the repertoire was profiled, and TCRdb retains in-frame clones only, with some absent. Of tens of thousands of clones detected, 82% appear once; the ten largest clones hold 4% to 5.5%. Sample: peripheral blood mononuclear cells, taken before stem cell transplant. These TCRs come from a man in his 60s with myelodysplastic syndrome. Some clones in this sample may be carry-over from other donors' samples.

The chain is built from TRBV7-3 and TRBJ2-2; TRBD1 aligns across 9 bases. The CDR3 contains 14 residues. CDR1 and CDR2 from the germline V gene are SGHTA and FQGTGA. The V and J ends lost 3 bases and 7 bases, in that order; junction bases with no gene match: 3. This chain's CDR3 is CASSLTGGGGELFF. Here the CDR3 DNA reads TGTGCCAGCAGCTTGACAGGGGGTGGCGGGGAGCTGTTTTTT.

This clone was seen just once. This chain connects TRBV5-1 to TRBJ2-7, with D uncertain. V shed 4 bases and J shed 4 bases, with 9 bases lying between them. The CDR3 extends over 12 amino acids. CDR1 is SGHRS, CDR2 YFSETQ, per germline. CDR3 sequence: CASSGEGYEQYF. The CDR3 DNA sequence: TGCGCCAGCAGCGGGGAAGGGTACGAGCAGTACTTC.

This clone has a single count. The chain uses TRBV6-1 and TRBJ1-4, with a weak D call TRBD1 (6 bases). The CDR3 runs to 15 residues. Trimming removed 4 bases at V and 6 bases at J, with 15 bases between. CDR1 is MNHNS, CDR2 SASEGT, per germline. The CDR3 DNA reads TGTGCCAGCAGTGTTTCCGGGACATCGGATGAAAAACTGTTTTTT. As protein: CASSVSGTSDEKLFF.

The chain has TRBV19 and TRBJ1-1, with TRBD1 identical over 7 bases. The CDR3 loop spans 16 amino acids. The ends lost 1 base at V and 2 bases at J; junction bases unmatched: 7. Looked up from germline, CDR1 is LNHDA and CDR2 is SQIVND (reference sequence). DNA for the CDR3: TGTGCCAGTAGTATAGGAGTCGGACAGGTTAACACTGAAGCTTTCTTT. It translates to CASSIGVGQVNTEAFF.

This chain uses TRBV13 with TRBJ1-2; 8 positions match TRBD1. The CDR3 loop spans 14 amino acids. Germline trimming cut 5 bases from V and 2 bases from J; bases unmatched to any gene: 4. The germline V gene encodes CDR1 PRHDT and CDR2 FYEKMQ (reference sequence). This CDR3 reads CASSTNRGNYGYTF. As DNA, the CDR3 is TGTGCCAGCAGCACTAACAGGGGGAACTATGGCTACACCTTC.

This chain uses TRBV4-3 with TRBJ1-3; unclear D gene. Germline V gene data show CDR1 as LGHNA and CDR2 as YSLEER. Trimming shortened V by 0 bases and J by 4 bases, and 7 bases separated the two germline ends. The CDR3 runs to 14 residues. The CDR3 loop reads CASSQDAGGNTIYF. CDR3 in DNA: TGCGCCAGCAGCCAAGACGCGGGCGGAAACACCATATATTTT.

The chain couples TRBV11-2 to TRBJ2-7; D is unclear. The length of the CDR3 is 15 residues. Between the trimmed V and J ends, which lost 1 base and 5 bases, there was a span of 15 bases. Germline CDR1 SGHAT, CDR2 FQNNGV. CDR3 nucleotides: TGTGCCAGCAGCTTAGGGTCCAAGGGTAGCCACGAGCAGTACTTC. Translated: CASSLGSKGSHEQYF.

V and J are TRBV6-4 and TRBJ2-7, with no clear D. Germline values: CDR1 MRHNA, CDR2 SNTAGT. V was trimmed by 10 bases and J by 3 bases, leaving 19 bases between them. The CDR3 is 14 residues long. As DNA, the CDR3 is TGTGCCACCCCCCGCCTGGGCCCGATCTACGAGCAGTACTTC. Translating gives CATPRLGPIYEQYF.

The chain couples TRBV25-1 to TRBJ1-2, with TRBD1 matching 7 bases. The CDR3 loop spans 13 amino acids. Germline V gene data show CDR1 as MGHDK and CDR2 as SYGVNS. The junction had 8 bases not matched to a gene; V was cut back by 6 bases and J by 7 bases. For the CDR3, the DNA is TGTGCCAGCAGGGCGGGACAGCTCTCTGGCTACACCTTC. Translating gives CASRAGQLSGYTF.

The chain recombines TRBV28 with TRBJ1-3; 8 positions match TRBD1. The CDR3 loop spans 16 amino acids. J gave up 0 bases and V 7 bases, and 8 bases lay outside the gene matches. The germline gives CDR1 MDHEN, CDR2 SYDVKM. DNA for the CDR3: TGTGCCAGCACTACAACAGGGGGGTTCTCTGGAAACACCATATATTTT. This codes for CASTTTGGFSGNTIYF.

The chain recombines TRBV9 with TRBJ1-6; 8 nucleotides align to TRBD1. The CDR3 totals 14 residues. V lost 3 bases, J lost 6 bases, and 2 bases stayed unmatched. Germline-derived CDR1 and CDR2 are SGDLS and YYNGEE. CDR3 region: CASSGQGANSPLHF. The DNA for the CDR3 is TGTGCCAGCAGCGGGCAGGGGGCTAATTCACCCCTCCACTTT.

This clone was detected only a few times. This chain links TRBV7-3 with TRBJ2-2, with D possibly TRBD1 on 5 matching bases. The V and J ends lost 1 base and 3 bases respectively, with 12 bases between them. The CDR3 extends over 16 amino acids. The germline CDR1 and CDR2 sequences are SGHTA and FQGTGA. CDR3 amino acids: CASSLRAGFDTGELFF. In DNA form, the CDR3 reads TGTGCCAGCAGCTTAAGAGCAGGGTTTGACACCGGGGAGCTGTTTTTT.

The count of this clone is one. This sequence joins TRBV9 and TRBJ2-1; 8 nucleotides align to TRBD2. V gave up 4 bases and J gave up 7 bases; unmatched junction bases: 13. Germline loops: CDR1 SGDLS, CDR2 YYNGEE. The CDR3 runs 16 residues. CDR3 sequence (DNA): TGTGCCAGCAGCCCAAGCGGGGGAAACTTGTTAAATGAGCAGTTCTTC. It yields the protein CASSPSGGNLLNEQFF.

Details on this clone: This specimen includes other DNA sequences encoding the same CDR3. The V gene is TRBV29-1, the J gene TRBJ2-7, with 10 bases lining up with TRBD1. Germline V gene data show CDR1 as SQVTM and CDR2 as ANQGSEA. This CDR3 contains 12 residues. The ends lost 5 bases at V and 7 bases at J; junction bases unmatched: 5. Here the CDR3 reads CSVRQGAREQYF. CDR3 DNA: TGCAGCGTTAGACAGGGGGCGAGGGAGCAGTACTTC.

This chain joins TRBV4-3 and TRBJ1-2; D gene unclear. CDR3 length: 13 residues. Trimming pared 0 bases from V and 8 bases from J, leaving 10 bases between. CDR1 and CDR2 from the germline V gene are LGHNA and YSLEER. The DNA for the CDR3 is TGCGCCAGCAGCCAAGAGGTCGGTGGGGGCTACACCTTC. Its translation: CASSQEVGGGYTF.

The chain employs TRBV5-8 and TRBJ1-4, with a possible D match to TRBD1 (5 bases). Trimming removed 0 bases from V and 8 bases from J, with 14 bases in between. This CDR3 is 15 amino acids long. Germline V gene lookup returns CDR1 SGHTS and CDR2 YDEGEE. The CDR3 here is CASSLAGDAWEKLFF. DNA of the CDR3: TGTGCCAGCAGCTTGGCGGGGGACGCTTGGGAAAAACTGTTTTTT. The entire variable domain, with the rest obtained from reference TRBV5-8 and TRBJ1-4, is as follows: EAGVTQSPTHLIKTRGQQATLRCSPISGHTSVYWYQQALGLGLQFLLWYDEGEERNRGNFPPRFSGRQFPNYSSELNVNALELEDSALYLCASSLAGDAWEKLFFGSGTQLSVL.

The CDR3 sequence is CASSWGQGNNEKLFF. In DNA form, the CDR3 reads TGTGCCAGCAGCTGGGGACAGGGGAATAATGAAAAACTGTTTTTT. The chain is built from TRBV7-9 and TRBJ1-4; TRBD1 matches at 10 bases. The length of the CDR3 is 15 residues. V lost 4 bases and J lost 4; bases outside the gene matches: 3. Germline CDR1 SEHNR, CDR2 FQNEAQ (reference sequence).

This clone was counted between two and nine times. V is TRBV15 and J is TRBJ1-5; D remains unclear. Trimming removed 1 base from V and 0 bases from J, with 10 bases in between. CDR1 is LNHNV, CDR2 YYDKDF, per germline (reference sequence). The CDR3 consists of 16 residues. In nucleotides, the CDR3 is TGTGCCACCAGCAGAGGAACCGGCGATAGCAATCAGCCCCAGCATTTT. Translated, it gives CATSRGTGDSNQPQHF. Together with reference TRBV15 and TRBJ1-5, the CDR3 gives the full variable domain: DAMVIQNPRYQVTQFGKPVTLSCSQTLNHNVMYWYQQKSSQAPKLLFHYYDKDFNNEADTPDNFQSRRPNTSFCFLDIRSPGLGDTAMYLCATSRGTGDSNQPQHFGDGTRLSIL.

A few counts support this clone. The chain has TRBV9 and TRBJ2-5; TRBD2 is a possible D gene (6 bases). CDR1 is SGDLS, CDR2 YYNGEE, per germline. There are 18 residues in the CDR3. Trimming cost V 3 bases and J 2 bases, with 23 bases left between them. For the CDR3, the DNA is TGTGCCAGCAGCGCAGTGAAAGGGTCGGGGGAACAACAAGAGACCCAGTACTTC. The encoded protein is CASSAVKGSGEQQETQYF.

The V gene is TRBV7-2, the J gene TRBJ2-5, with D tentatively TRBD1 (5 bases). The ends were cut back, 1 base at V and 6 bases at J, with 12 bases in the middle. In germline, CDR1 is SGHTA, CDR2 FQGNSA. This CDR3 region has 14 residues. DNA for the CDR3: TGTGCCAGCAGCTTAGGGCAGGGCCAGCAGACCCAGTACTTC. Its translation is CASSLGQGQQTQYF. Complete variable domain (other parts from reference TRBV7-2 and TRBJ2-5): GAGVSQSPSNKVTEKGKDVELRCDPISGHTALYWYRQSLGQGLEFLIYFQGNSAPDKSGLPSDRFSAERTGGSVSTLTIQRTQQEDSAVYLCASSLGQGQQTQYFGPGTRLLVL.

The chain joins TRBV15 to TRBJ2-1; TRBD1 aligns across 9 bases. There are 19 residues in the CDR3. Trimming cost V 5 bases and J 2 bases; bases outside gene matches: 16. Germline V gene lookup returns CDR1 LNHNV and CDR2 YYDKDF (reference sequence). For the CDR3, the DNA is TGTGCCACCAGCGCGAACCGGGACAGGGTCTCCCTAGCCTACAATGAGCAGTTCTTC. It specifies CATSANRDRVSLAYNEQFF.

The chain recombines TRBV6-1 with TRBJ1-5; 8 nucleotides align to TRBD1. Germline CDR1 is MNHNS and CDR2 is SASEGT. Trimming at V came to 6 bases and at J to 4 bases, leaving 8 bases not matched to a gene. This CDR3 region has 15 residues. CDR3 bases: TGTGCCAGCAGCAGAGGTACAGGGGGGAATCAGCCCCAGCATTTT. As protein: CASSRGTGGNQPQHF.

V gene TRBV4-2 combines with J gene TRBJ2-7, with D tentatively TRBD2 (6 bases). Germline loops: CDR1 LGHNA, CDR2 YNFKEQ. The CDR3 is 14 residues long. The ends were cut back, 1 base at V and 4 bases at J, with 11 bases in the middle. DNA of the CDR3: TGTGCCAGCAGCCAAGTAACCGGGGGATACGAGCAGTACTTC. This codes for CASSQVTGGYEQYF.

V gene TRBV28 combines with J gene TRBJ1-2; D unclear. Germline CDR1 and CDR2: MDHEN and SYDVKM. Trimming stripped 4 bases from V and 0 bases from J, with 9 bases between. This CDR3 spans 14 amino acids. Written as DNA, the CDR3 is TGTGCCAGCAGTTCTCCCCTCACTAACTATGGCTACACCTTC. Its translation: CASSSPLTNYGYTF.